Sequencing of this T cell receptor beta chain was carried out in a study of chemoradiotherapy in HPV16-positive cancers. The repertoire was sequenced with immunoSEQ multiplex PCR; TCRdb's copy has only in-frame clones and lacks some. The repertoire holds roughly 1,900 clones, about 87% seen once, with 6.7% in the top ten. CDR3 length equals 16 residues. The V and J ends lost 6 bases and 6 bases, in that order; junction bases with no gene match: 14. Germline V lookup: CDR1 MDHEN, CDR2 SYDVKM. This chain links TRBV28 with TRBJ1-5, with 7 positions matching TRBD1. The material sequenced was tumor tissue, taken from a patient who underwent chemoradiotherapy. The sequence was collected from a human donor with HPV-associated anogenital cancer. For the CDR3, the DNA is TGTGCCAGCAGCCCAAAAGGACAGGTTTGGGGTCAGCCCCAGCATTTT. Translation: CASSPKGQVWGQPQHF.